This T cell receptor beta chain appears in the sequencing data of a study of T cells in Graves' hyperthyroidism and ophthalmopathy. TCR beta CDR3 regions were amplified from RNA transcripts. RT-PCR in the first round (using the HTBI primer set) targeted the TCR CDR3. From the multiplex PCR reads, TCRdb called clonotypes with MiXCR, one entry per CDR3 protein. The table lists nearly 600,000 distinct CDR3 sequences, more than 11% of them singletons. The CDR3 runs to 18 residues. The ends were cut back, 1 base at V and 3 bases at J, with 25 bases in the middle. CDR1 SQVTM and CDR2 ANQGSEA come from the germline V gene. Uncontrolled infection, other autoimmune disease, pregnancy or lactation disqualified patients from enrolment. Points on this clonotype: Its specificity is unknown.

Broader study findings: From stable hyperthyroidism, ophthalmopathy was set apart by a 13 V-J model. Blood also held most thyroid clonotypes expanded beyond 0.001.

The sample was blood. This chain connects TRBV29-1 to TRBJ2-7; D is perhaps TRBD1 or TRBD2 (6 bases each). The TCR originated in a woman aged 30 to 39 with Graves' hyperthyroidism that later progressed to Graves' ophthalmopathy. CDR3 nucleotides: TGCAGCGTTGAAGGGGTAGGGGGTCTTGGGTTGCGGGGCTACGAGCAGTACTTC. It yields the protein CSVEGVGGLGLRGYEQYF.